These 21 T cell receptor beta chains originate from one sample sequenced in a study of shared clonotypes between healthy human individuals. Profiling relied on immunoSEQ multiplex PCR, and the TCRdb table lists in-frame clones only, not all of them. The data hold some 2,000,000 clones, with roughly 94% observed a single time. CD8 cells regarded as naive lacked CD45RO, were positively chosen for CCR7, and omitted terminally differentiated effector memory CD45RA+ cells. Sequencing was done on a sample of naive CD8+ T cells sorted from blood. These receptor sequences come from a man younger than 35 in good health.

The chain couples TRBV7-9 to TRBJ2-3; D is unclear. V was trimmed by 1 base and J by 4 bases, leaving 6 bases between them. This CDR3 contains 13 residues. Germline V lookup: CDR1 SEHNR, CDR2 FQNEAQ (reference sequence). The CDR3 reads CASSLGPSDTQYF. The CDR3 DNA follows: TGTGCCAGCAGCTTAGGTCCCTCAGATACGCAGTATTTT.

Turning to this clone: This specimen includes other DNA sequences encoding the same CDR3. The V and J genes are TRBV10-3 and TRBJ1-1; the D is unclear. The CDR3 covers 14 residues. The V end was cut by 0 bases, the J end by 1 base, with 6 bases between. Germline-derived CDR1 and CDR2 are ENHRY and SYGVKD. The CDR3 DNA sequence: TGTGCCATCAGTGAGTCCGCAGGGAACACTGAAGCTTTCTTT. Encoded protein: CAISESAGNTEAFF.

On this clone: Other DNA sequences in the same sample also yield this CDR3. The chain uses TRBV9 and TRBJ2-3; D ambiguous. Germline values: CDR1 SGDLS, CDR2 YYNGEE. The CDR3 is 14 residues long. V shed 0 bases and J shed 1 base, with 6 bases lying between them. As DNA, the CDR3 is TGTGCCAGCAGCGTAGGGGGTCGCACAGATACGCAGTATTTT. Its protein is CASSVGGRTDTQYF.

The CDR3 coding sequence is TGTGCCAGCCTATCGACAGGGATCAGTGGCTACACCTTC. Its translation: CASLSTGISGYTF. The J gene is TRBJ1-2, the V gene TRBV28, with TRBD1 matching 7 bases. CDR3 size: 13 residues. Germline CDR1 is MDHEN and CDR2 is SYDVKM. Trimming removed 8 bases from V and 7 bases from J; junction bases left unmatched: 10.

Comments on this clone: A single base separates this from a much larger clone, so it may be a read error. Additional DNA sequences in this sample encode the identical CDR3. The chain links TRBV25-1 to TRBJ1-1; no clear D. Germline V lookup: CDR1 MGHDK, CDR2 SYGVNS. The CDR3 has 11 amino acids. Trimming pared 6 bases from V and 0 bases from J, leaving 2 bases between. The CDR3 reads CASRMNTEAFF. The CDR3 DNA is TGTGCCAGCAGGATGAACACTGAAGCTTTCTTT.

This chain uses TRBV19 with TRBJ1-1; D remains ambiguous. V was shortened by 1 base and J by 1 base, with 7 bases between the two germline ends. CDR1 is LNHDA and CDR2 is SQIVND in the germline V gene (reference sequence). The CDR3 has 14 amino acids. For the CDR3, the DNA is TGTGCCAGTAGTATAGGGACGGAGAACACTGAAGCTTTCTTT. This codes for CASSIGTENTEAFF.

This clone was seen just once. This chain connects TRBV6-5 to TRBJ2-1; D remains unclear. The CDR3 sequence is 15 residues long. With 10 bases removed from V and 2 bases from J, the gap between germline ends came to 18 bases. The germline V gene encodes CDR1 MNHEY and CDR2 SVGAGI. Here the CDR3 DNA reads TGTGCCACCCGTTATGGGGAATTAACCTACAATGAGCAGTTCTTC. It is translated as CATRYGELTYNEQFF.

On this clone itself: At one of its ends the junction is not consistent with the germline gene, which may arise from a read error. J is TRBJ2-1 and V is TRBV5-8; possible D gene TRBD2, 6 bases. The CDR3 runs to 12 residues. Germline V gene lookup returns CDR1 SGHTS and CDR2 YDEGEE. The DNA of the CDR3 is TGTGCCAGCAGCTTGGCTGTAGAAGAGCGGGTCTTC. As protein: CASSLAVEERVF.

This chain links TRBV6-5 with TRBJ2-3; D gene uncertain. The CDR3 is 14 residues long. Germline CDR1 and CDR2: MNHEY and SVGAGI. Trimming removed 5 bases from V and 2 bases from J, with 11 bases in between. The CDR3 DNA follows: TGTGCCAGCAGTCCACAACAGATCACAGATACGCAGTATTTT. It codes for CASSPQQITDTQYF.

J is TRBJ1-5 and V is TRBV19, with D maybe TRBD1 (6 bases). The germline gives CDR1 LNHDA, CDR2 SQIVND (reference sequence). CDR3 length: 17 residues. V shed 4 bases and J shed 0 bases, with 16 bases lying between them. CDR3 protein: CASSTLLGQYSNQPQHF. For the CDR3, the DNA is TGTGCCAGTAGTACCCTCTTGGGACAATATAGCAATCAGCCCCAGCATTTT. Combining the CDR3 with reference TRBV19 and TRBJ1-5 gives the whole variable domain DGGITQSPKYLFRKEGQNVTLSCEQNLNHDAMYWYRQDPGQGLRLIYYSQIVNDFQKGDIAEGYSVSREKKESFPLTVTSAQKNPTAFYLCASSTLLGQYSNQPQHFGDGTRLSIL.

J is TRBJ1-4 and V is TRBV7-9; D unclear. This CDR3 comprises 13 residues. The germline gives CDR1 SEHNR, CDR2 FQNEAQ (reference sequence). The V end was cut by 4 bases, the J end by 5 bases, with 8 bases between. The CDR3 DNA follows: TGTGCCAGCAGCTGGGAGGGAAATGAAAAACTGTTTTTT. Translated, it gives CASSWEGNEKLFF. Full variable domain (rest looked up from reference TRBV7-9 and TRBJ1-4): DTGVSQNPRHKITKRGQNVTFRCDPISEHNRLYWYRQTLGQGPEFLTYFQNEAQLEKSRLLSDRFSAERPKGSFSTLEIQRTEQGDSAMYLCASSWEGNEKLFFGSGTQLSVL.

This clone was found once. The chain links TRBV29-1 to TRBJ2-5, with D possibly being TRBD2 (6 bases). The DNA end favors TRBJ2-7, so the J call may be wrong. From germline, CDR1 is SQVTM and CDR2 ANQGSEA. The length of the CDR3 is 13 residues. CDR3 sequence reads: CSVRGPNSYEQYF. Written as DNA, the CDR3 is TGCAGCGTGCGGGGACCGAATTCCTACGAGCAGTACTTC.

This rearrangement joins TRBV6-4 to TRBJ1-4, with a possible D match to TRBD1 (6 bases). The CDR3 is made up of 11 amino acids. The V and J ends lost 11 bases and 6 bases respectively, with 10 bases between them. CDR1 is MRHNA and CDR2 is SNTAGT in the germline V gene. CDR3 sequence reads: CACGGDEKLFF. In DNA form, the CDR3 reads TGTGCCTGTGGGGGCGATGAAAAACTGTTTTTT.

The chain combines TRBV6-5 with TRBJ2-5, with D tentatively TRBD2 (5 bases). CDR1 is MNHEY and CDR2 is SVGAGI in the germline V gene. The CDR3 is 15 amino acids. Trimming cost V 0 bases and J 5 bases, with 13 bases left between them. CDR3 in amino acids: CASSYSIEGRETQYF. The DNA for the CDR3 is TGTGCCAGCAGTTACTCGATCGAGGGTCGCGAGACCCAGTACTTC.

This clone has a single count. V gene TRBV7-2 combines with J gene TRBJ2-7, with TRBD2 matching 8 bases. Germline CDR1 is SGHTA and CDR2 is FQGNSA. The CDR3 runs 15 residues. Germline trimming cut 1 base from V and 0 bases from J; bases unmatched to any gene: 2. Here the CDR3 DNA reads TGTGCCAGCAGCTTAGTGCGGGGGGCCTCCTACGAGCAGTACTTC. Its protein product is CASSLVRGASYEQYF.

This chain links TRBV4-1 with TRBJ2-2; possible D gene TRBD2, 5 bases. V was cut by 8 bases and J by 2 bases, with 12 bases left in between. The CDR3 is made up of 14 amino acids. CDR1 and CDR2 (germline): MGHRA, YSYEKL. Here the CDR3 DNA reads TGCGCCAGCCGGAGGCAGGTCAACACCGGGGAGCTGTTTTTT. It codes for CASRRQVNTGELFF.

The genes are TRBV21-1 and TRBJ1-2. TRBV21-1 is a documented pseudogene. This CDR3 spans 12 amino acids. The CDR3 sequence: CASSPRTRGYTF. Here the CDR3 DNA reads TGTGCCAGCAGCCCCCGGACTCGTGGCTACACCTTC.

In nucleotides, the CDR3 is TGTGCCAGCAGGACTGTCGGGGGGTACGAGCAGTACTTC. This gives the protein CASRTVGGYEQYF. V usage is TRBV6-5 and J usage is TRBJ2-7, with TRBD2 matching 7 bases. CDR1 is MNHEY and CDR2 is SVGAGI in the germline V gene. V dropped 6 bases and J dropped 4; count of bases not matched to a gene: 6. CDR3 length: 13 amino acids.

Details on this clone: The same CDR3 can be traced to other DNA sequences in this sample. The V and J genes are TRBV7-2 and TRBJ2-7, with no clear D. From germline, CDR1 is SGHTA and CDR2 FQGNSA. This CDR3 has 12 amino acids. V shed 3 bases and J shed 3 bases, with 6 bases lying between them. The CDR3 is CASSFPGYEQYF. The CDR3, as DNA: TGTGCCAGCAGCTTCCCAGGCTACGAGCAGTACTTC.

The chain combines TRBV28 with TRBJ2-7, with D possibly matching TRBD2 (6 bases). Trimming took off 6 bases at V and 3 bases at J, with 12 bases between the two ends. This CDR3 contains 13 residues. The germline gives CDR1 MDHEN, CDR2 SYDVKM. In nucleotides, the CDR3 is TGTGCCAGCAGGCCGGGACTGCTCTACGAGCAGTACTTC. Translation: CASRPGLLYEQYF.

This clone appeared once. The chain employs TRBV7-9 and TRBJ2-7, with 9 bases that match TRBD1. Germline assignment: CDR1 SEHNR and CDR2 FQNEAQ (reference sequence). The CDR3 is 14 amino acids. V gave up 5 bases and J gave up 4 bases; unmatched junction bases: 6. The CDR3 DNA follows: TGTGCCAGCAGCCCGACAGGGGGACGTTACGAGCAGTACTTC. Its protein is CASSPTGGRYEQYF.